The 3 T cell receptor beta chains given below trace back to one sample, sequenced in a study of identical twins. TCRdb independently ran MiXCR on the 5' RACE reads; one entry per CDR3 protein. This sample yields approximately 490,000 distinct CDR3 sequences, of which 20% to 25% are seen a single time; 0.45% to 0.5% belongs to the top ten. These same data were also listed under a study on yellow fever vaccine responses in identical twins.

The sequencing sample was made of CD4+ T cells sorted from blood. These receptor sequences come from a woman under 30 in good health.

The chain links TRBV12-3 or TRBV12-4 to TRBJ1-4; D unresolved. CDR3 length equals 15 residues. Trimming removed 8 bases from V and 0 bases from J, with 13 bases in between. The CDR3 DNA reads TGTGCCAGCTCGGGGTTTGCACCAACTAATGAAAAACTGTTTTTT. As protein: CASSGFAPTNEKLFF.

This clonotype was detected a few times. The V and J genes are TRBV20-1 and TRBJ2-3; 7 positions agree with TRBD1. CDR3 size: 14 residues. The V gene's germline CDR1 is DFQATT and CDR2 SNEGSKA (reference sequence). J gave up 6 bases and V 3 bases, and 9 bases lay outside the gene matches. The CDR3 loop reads CSASRGPGSDTQYF. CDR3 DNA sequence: TGCAGTGCTAGTAGGGGGCCGGGTAGCGATACGCAGTATTTT.

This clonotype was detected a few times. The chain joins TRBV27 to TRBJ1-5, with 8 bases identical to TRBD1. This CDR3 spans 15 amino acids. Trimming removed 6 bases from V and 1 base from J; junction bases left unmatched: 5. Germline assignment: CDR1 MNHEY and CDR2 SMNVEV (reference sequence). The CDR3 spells CASRDGQGSNQPQHF. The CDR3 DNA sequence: TGTGCCAGCAGAGATGGACAGGGCAGCAATCAGCCCCAGCATTTT.